This is a list of T cell receptor beta chains from one sample in a study of CD8+ T cells in alopecia areata. Sequencing used immunoSEQ multiplex PCR; TCRdb keeps in-frame clones, though not all of them. This sample has a few thousand clones, with approximately 69% found just once. Specimen: skin, collected at week 24, from a patient treated with tofacitinib. These receptors were taken from a human donor with alopecia areata. Both conserved end residues are part of each CDR3. D genes are given only for firm matches. Rows give clone size only sometimes, using once, few, many, or a class for an expanded clone.

cdr3_nt,cdr3_aa,cdr3_length,clone_size,j_call,v_call,d_call
TGTGCCAGCTCACCGACAAGACAGATTGGGGATGGCTACACCTTC,CASSPTRQIGDGYTF,15,NA,TRBJ1-2,TRBV18,NA
TGTGCCTGGAATTCCCGACCGAGGGGGGTTTACGAGCAGTACTTC,CAWNSRPRGVYEQYF,15,NA,TRBJ2-7,TRBV30,NA
TGTGCCAGCAGTTTATTGGGCAATGAGCAGTTCTTC,CASSLLGNEQFF,12,few,TRBJ2-1,TRBV28,NA
TGTGCCAGCAGTGAAACGGGGTATCGGGATGAAGCTTTCTTT,CASSETGYRDEAFF,14,NA,TRBJ1-1,TRBV2,NA
TGCAGCGTCGAAAGCAGTGGGGGACAGCCCCAGCATTTT,CSVESSGGQPQHF,13,few,TRBJ1-5,TRBV29-1,NA
TGCGCCAGCAGCTTGGACAGGGCCGCAGATACGCAGTATTTT,CASSLDRAADTQYF,14,NA,TRBJ2-3,TRBV5-1,NA
TGCGCCAGCCGACCCGGACAGGGAAACACCGGGGAGCTGTTTTTT,CASRPGQGNTGELFF,15,NA,TRBJ2-2,TRBV5-1,TRBD1
TGTGCCAGCACCCTGAGGGACGAGAGGGTCGATACGCAGTATTTT,CASTLRDERVDTQYF,15,NA,TRBJ2-3,TRBV6-6,NA
TGTGCCAGCTCCGGCCAGGGAATAAGTAGCAATCAGCCCCAGCATTTT,CASSGQGISSNQPQHF,16,NA,TRBJ1-5,TRBV6-6,NA
TGCGCCATCCTACAGGGCCCGGAGACCCAGTACTTC,CAILQGPETQYF,12,NA,TRBJ2-5,TRBV5-1,NA
TGTGCCAGCAGCTTGCGGAGGGGAAACACCATATATTTT,CASSLRRGNTIYF,13,NA,TRBJ1-3,TRBV13,NA
TGTGCCAGCAGTGACTTTAGCATGAACACTGAAGCTTTCTTT,CASSDFSMNTEAFF,14,NA,TRBJ1-1,TRBV6-4,NA
TGTGCCAGCAGCTTAGGCTGGAACATTCAGTACTTC,CASSLGWNIQYF,12,NA,TRBJ2-4,TRBV13,NA
TGTGCCAGCACCGATCCAGGGACAGGAGGCATTCAGTACTTC,CASTDPGTGGIQYF,14,NA,TRBJ2-4,TRBV6-5,TRBD1
TGTGCCAGCAGCCCCCTGGGGGACAAGCTGTACTTC,CASSPLGDKLYF,12,NA,TRBJ2-7,TRBV7-2,NA
TGCGCCAGCAAGGATAGCGGGGGGGCGAATGAGCAGTTCTTC,CASKDSGGANEQFF,14,NA,TRBJ2-1,TRBV5-1,TRBD2
TGTGCCATCAGAAACCAAGACACTGAAGCTTTCTTT,CAIRNQDTEAFF,12,NA,TRBJ1-1,TRBV10-3,NA
TGCGCCAGCAGTCCAGGGGGTTGGGACACTGAAGCTTTCTTT,CASSPGGWDTEAFF,14,NA,TRBJ1-1,TRBV4-3,TRBD1
TGTGCCAGCAGCTTTGGCGAATACTATGGCTACACCTTC,CASSFGEYYGYTF,13,NA,TRBJ1-2,TRBV7-6,NA
TGTGCCACCGCCAGGGACCGAGATTATGGCTACACCTTC,CATARDRDYGYTF,13,few,TRBJ1-2,TRBV10-3,NA
TGTGCCAGCAGCGATACAGGGGGCAATGGCTACACCTTC,CASSDTGGNGYTF,13,NA,TRBJ1-2,TRBV5-6,TRBD1
TGTGCCAGCAGCAGGGGACGGAGCGACTATGGCTACACCTTC,CASSRGRSDYGYTF,14,NA,TRBJ1-2,TRBV21-1,NA
TGTGCCAGCAGCGTAGATGTGGGGGGGAGAATACACAATGAGCAGTTCTTC,CASSVDVGGRIHNEQFF,17,NA,TRBJ2-1,TRBV9,TRBD2
TGTGCCAGCAGGGGGGGATGGTTGGACACTGAAGCTTTCTTT,CASRGGWLDTEAFF,14,NA,TRBJ1-1,TRBV27,NA
TGTGCCAGCAGCGTAGGAGGGGGGAAGGAGACCCAGTACTTC,CASSVGGGKETQYF,14,once,TRBJ2-5,TRBV9,NA
TGTGCCACCAGCCCCTACAGGGGGGAGGGCTACGAGCAGTACTTC,CATSPYRGEGYEQYF,15,NA,TRBJ2-7,TRBV15,NA
TGTGCCAGCTCACCACCCGGGTCAGGGGGCGACTTCGTAAACACCATATATTTT,CASSPPGSGGDFVNTIYF,18,NA,TRBJ1-3,TRBV18,TRBD1